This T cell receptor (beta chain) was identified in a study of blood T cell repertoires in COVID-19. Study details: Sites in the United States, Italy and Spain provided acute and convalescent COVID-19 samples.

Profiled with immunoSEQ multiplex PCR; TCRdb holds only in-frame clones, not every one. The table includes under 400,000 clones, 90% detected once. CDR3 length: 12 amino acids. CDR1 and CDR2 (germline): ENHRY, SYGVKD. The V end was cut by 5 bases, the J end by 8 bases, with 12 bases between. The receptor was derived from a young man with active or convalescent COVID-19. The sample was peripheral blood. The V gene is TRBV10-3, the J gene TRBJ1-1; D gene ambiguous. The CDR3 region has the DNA TGTGCCATCAGTACGAGGTTGGAGGAAGCTTTCTTT. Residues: CAISTRLEEAFF.